This entry concerns a single T cell receptor (beta chain). This specimen belongs to a study of OX40 agonist ivuxolimab in advanced cancers. Germline CDR1 reads LNHNV; CDR2 reads YYDKDF (reference sequence). V trimming: 0 bases; J trimming: 6 bases; junction bases outside the gene matches: 10. There are 17 residues in the CDR3. The method was immunoSEQ multiplex PCR; TCRdb's version includes in-frame clones alone and lacks a portion of them. Of about 26,000 clones in the sample, around 85% were seen once. The V call is TRBV15, the J call TRBJ2-2, with 7 nucleotides matching TRBD1. This TCR was sampled from an adult with an advanced solid tumor such as melanoma, head and neck, liver or kidney cancer. Source: CD4+ or CD8+ T cells sorted from blood, taken in a trial of the OX40 agonist ivuxolimab. CDR3: CATSRESQGKWAGELFF. DNA of the CDR3: TGTGCCACCAGCAGAGAATCACAGGGGAAGTGGGCCGGGGAGCTGTTTTTT.